The rows below give T cell receptor beta chains drawn from one sample of a study of blood T cell repertoires in COVID-19. Data came from immunoSEQ multiplex PCR; TCRdb stores just in-frame clones and leaves some out. This sample yields about 78,000 clones, of which roughly nine tenths are seen a single time; around 5.3% belongs to the top ten. Sequencing was performed on peripheral blood. Receptor source: a man aged 50 to 59 with active or convalescent COVID-19. Both conserved end residues are part of each CDR3. The D gene is left open where the match is weak. Clone sizes are given selectively: once, few, many, or a class where the clone is expanded.

CDR3aa,CDR3nt,d_gene,abundance,j_gene,v_gene
CATGTGSNQPQHF,TGTGCCACCGGGACAGGTAGCAATCAGCCCCAGCATTTT,TRBD1,NA,TRBJ1-5,TRBV28
CASSLTQGRETQYF,TGCGCCAGCAGCTTGACCCAGGGCCGGGAGACCCAGTACTTC,NA,NA,TRBJ2-5,TRBV5-1
CASSIEGRGYTF,TGTGCCAGTAGTATTGAAGGGAGAGGCTACACCTTC,NA,NA,TRBJ1-2,TRBV19
CASRGSGGQPQHF,TGTGCCAGCAGGGGATCAGGGGGGCAGCCCCAGCATTTT,TRBD1,once,TRBJ1-5,TRBV6-5
CASSHTTEGEQFF,TGTGCCAGCAGCCATACTACGGAGGGGGAGCAGTTCTTC,NA,few,TRBJ2-1,TRBV9
CASSLASGWEQYF,TGTGCCAGCAGCTTAGCCTCAGGGTGGGAGCAGTACTTC,NA,NA,TRBJ2-7,TRBV7-2
CASSHPGNYEQYF,TGTGCCAGCAGTCATCCGGGGAACTACGAGCAGTACTTC,NA,NA,TRBJ2-7,TRBV6-5
CASSSGQGGDTEAFF,TGTGCCAGCAGCTCAGGACAGGGGGGGGACACTGAAGCTTTCTTT,TRBD1,NA,TRBJ1-1,TRBV11-2
CASSPGRQATDTQYF,TGTGCCAGCAGCCCCGGCAGACAGGCCACAGATACGCAGTATTTT,NA,NA,TRBJ2-3,TRBV5-6
CASSRGLAGGLSSTDTQYF,TGTGCCAGTAGTAGGGGACTAGCGGGGGGCTTATCTAGCACAGATACGCAGTATTTT,TRBD2,NA,TRBJ2-3,TRBV19
CASSSPGTGGWSNQPQHF,TGTGCCAGCAGCTCCCCGGGGACAGGGGGGTGGAGCAATCAGCCCCAGCATTTT,TRBD1,NA,TRBJ1-5,TRBV7-2
CASSIGTGQETQYF,TGTGCCAGTAGTATCGGGACAGGCCAAGAGACCCAGTACTTC,TRBD1,NA,TRBJ2-5,TRBV19
CASSFGTSGGTDTQYF,TGTGCCAGCAGCTTTGGGACTAGCGGGGGCACAGATACGCAGTATTTT,TRBD2,NA,TRBJ2-3,TRBV9
CASSPTSEGETQYF,TGTGCCAGCTCACCCACTAGCGAGGGGGAGACCCAGTACTTC,TRBD2,NA,TRBJ2-5,TRBV18
CASSLVGTGKVYGYTF,TGTGCCAGCAGTTTAGTAGGGACAGGGAAAGTCTATGGCTACACCTTC,TRBD1,NA,TRBJ1-2,TRBV28
CASSSGTVNSNQPQHF,TGTGCCAGTAGTTCCGGGACAGTCAATAGCAATCAGCCCCAGCATTTT,TRBD1,NA,TRBJ1-5,TRBV19
CASSQGPSTEAFF,TGTGCCAGCAGCCAGGGCCCGAGCACTGAAGCTTTCTTT,NA,NA,TRBJ1-1,TRBV5-5
CASSLESSGANVLTF,TGTGCCAGCAGTTTGGAGAGTTCTGGGGCCAACGTCCTGACTTTC,NA,NA,TRBJ2-6,TRBV27
CASSQDRGEKLFF,TGTGCCAGCAGCCAAGATCGGGGGGAAAAACTGTTTTTT,NA,NA,TRBJ1-4,TRBV3-1/TRBV3-2
CASSITGGMETQYF,TGTGCCAGCAGCATAACAGGGGGAATGGAGACCCAGTACTTC,TRBD1,NA,TRBJ2-5,TRBV11-2
CASRPQGRGYEQYF,TGTGCCAGCAGACCCCAGGGTAGAGGCTACGAGCAGTACTTC,NA,NA,TRBJ2-7,TRBV28
CASSWTSGGATDTQYF,TGTGCCAGCAGCTGGACTAGCGGGGGGGCCACAGATACGCAGTATTTT,TRBD2,few,TRBJ2-3,TRBV5-4
CASRSQAENTEAFF,TGCGCCAGCAGATCGCAAGCGGAGAACACTGAAGCTTTCTTT,NA,NA,TRBJ1-1,TRBV5-1
CASSGNSGTANYGYTF,TGTGCCAGTAGTGGTAACTCGGGGACAGCTAACTATGGCTACACCTTC,TRBD1,few,TRBJ1-2,TRBV19
CASSYSPDREGKLFF,TGTGCCAGCAGTTACTCACCGGACAGGGAAGGAAAACTGTTTTTT,TRBD1,NA,TRBJ1-4,TRBV6-5
CASSQTSGGAYETQYF,TGTGCCAGCAGCCAGACAAGCGGGGGGGCATATGAGACCCAGTACTTC,TRBD2,once,TRBJ2-5,TRBV3-1/TRBV3-2
CASSFGQNTEAFF,TGTGCCAGCAGCTTCGGACAGAACACTGAAGCTTTCTTT,NA,NA,TRBJ1-1,TRBV5-5
CASREVANTEAFF,TGTGCCAGCAGAGAGGTAGCGAACACTGAAGCTTTCTTT,NA,NA,TRBJ1-1,TRBV5-8
CASSSDRVAQYF,TGTGCCAGCAGCAGCGACAGGGTGGCCCAGTACTTC,TRBD1,NA,TRBJ2-5,TRBV7-2
CASSLNPTDLSTDTQYF,TGCGCCAGCAGCTTGAACCCAACAGACCTTAGCACAGATACGCAGTATTTT,NA,NA,TRBJ2-3,TRBV5-1
CASSLTLRGGDYGYTF,TGTGCCAGCAGTTTAACCCTTAGGGGGGGGGACTATGGCTACACCTTC,NA,NA,TRBJ1-2,TRBV28
CASSLWTGVNTEAFF,TGTGCCAGCAGCTTATGGACAGGGGTGAACACTGAAGCTTTCTTT,TRBD1,NA,TRBJ1-1,TRBV5-4
CASSVGAEAYEQYF,TGTGCCAGCAGCGTAGGGGCAGAAGCCTACGAGCAGTACTTC,NA,NA,TRBJ2-7,TRBV9
CASSLVDREQETQYF,TGTGCCAGCAGCTTGGTGGACAGAGAACAAGAGACCCAGTACTTC,NA,once,TRBJ2-5,TRBV5-4
CASSVGLAAVQETQYF,TGTGCCAGCAGCGTTGGACTAGCGGCAGTCCAAGAGACCCAGTACTTC,TRBD2,NA,TRBJ2-5,TRBV13
CASSSLTWDEKLFF,TGTGCCAGCAGCTCATTGACATGGGATGAAAAACTGTTTTTT,NA,NA,TRBJ1-4,TRBV5-6
CASRLVRETQYF,TGTGCAAGTCGCTTAGTGCGAGAGACCCAGTACTTC,NA,NA,TRBJ2-5,TRBV12-2
CASSLRGRETQYF,TGTGCCAGCAGCTTGAGGGGGCGGGAGACCCAGTACTTC,TRBD1,NA,TRBJ2-5,TRBV5-6
CASGGQGDTEAFF,TGTGCCAGCGGGGGACAGGGGGACACTGAAGCTTTCTTT,TRBD1,NA,TRBJ1-1,TRBV7-2
CASSLPLAHTLGQPQHF,TGTGCCAGCAGTTTACCCTTAGCCCACACATTAGGTCAGCCCCAGCATTTT,NA,NA,TRBJ1-5,TRBV28
CAISASDRGLYGYTF,TGTGCCATCAGTGCAAGCGACAGGGGGCTCTATGGCTACACCTTC,TRBD1,NA,TRBJ1-2,TRBV10-3
CASSFVPGESSYNEQFF,TGTGCCAGCAGTTTTGTTCCGGGGGAGAGCTCCTACAATGAGCAGTTCTTC,NA,NA,TRBJ2-1,TRBV27
CASSFRLGGEYGYTF,TGTGCCAGCAGTTTCCGGCTAGGGGGCGAGTATGGCTACACCTTC,TRBD1,once,TRBJ1-2,TRBV28
CASTGDRGSPDTQYF,TGCGCCAGCACGGGGGACAGGGGAAGTCCAGATACGCAGTATTTT,TRBD1,NA,TRBJ2-3,TRBV5-1
CASSQDLTSGTNTGELFF,TGTGCCAGCAGCCAAGACCTGACTAGCGGAACGAACACCGGGGAGCTGTTTTTT,TRBD2,NA,TRBJ2-2,TRBV3-1/TRBV3-2
CASSESPGTDTQYF,TGTGCCAGCAGTGAATCACCAGGCACAGATACGCAGTATTTT,NA,NA,TRBJ2-3,TRBV2
CAWRGSGNTEAFF,TGTGCCTGGAGGGGTTCGGGGAACACTGAAGCTTTCTTT,NA,NA,TRBJ1-1,TRBV30
CASSPPTGRGGELFF,TGTGCCAGCTCACCACCGACGGGCAGGGGCGGGGAGCTGTTTTTT,NA,NA,TRBJ2-2,TRBV18
CASSQQGSGANVLTF,TGTGCCAGCAGCCAACAGGGCTCTGGGGCCAACGTCCTGACTTTC,NA,NA,TRBJ2-6,TRBV7-8
CSVGGRTKGETQYF,TGCAGCGTTGGGGGTAGGACTAAAGGGGAGACCCAGTACTTC,NA,once,TRBJ2-5,TRBV29-1
CASSPKGGAEAFF,TGTGCCAGCTCACCAAAAGGGGGCGCTGAAGCTTTCTTT,TRBD1,NA,TRBJ1-1,TRBV18
CASSQTGTGIGANVLTF,TGTGCCAGCAGCCAAACCGGGACAGGGATCGGGGCCAACGTCCTGACTTTC,TRBD1,NA,TRBJ2-6,TRBV5-4
CASTPRTGGGRDGYTF,TGTGCCAGCACCCCAAGGACAGGGGGCGGGAGGGATGGCTACACCTTC,TRBD1,NA,TRBJ1-2,TRBV6-6
CASSLDSPSPLHF,TGCGCCAGCAGCTTGGACTCCCCTTCACCCCTCCACTTT,NA,NA,TRBJ1-6,TRBV5-1
CSGMEQELNQPQHF,TGCAGCGGTATGGAACAGGAGCTCAATCAGCCCCAGCATTTT,NA,few,TRBJ1-5,TRBV29-1